A selection of T cell receptor beta chains follows, all from one sample in a study of T cell changes during pregnancy in multiple sclerosis. Produced via immunoSEQ multiplex PCR; TCRdb's table is partial and in-frame only. The sample lists about 68,000 clones; more than 80% were seen once. Sequences were derived from peripheral blood, sampled in the second trimester of pregnancy. These receptors were taken from a female donor with multiple sclerosis, enrolled in a pregnancy study. Each CDR3 is given with its conserved first and last residue. The D gene is left open where the match is weak. Clone sizes are given selectively: once, few, many, or a class where the clone is expanded.

V: TRBV2
J: TRBJ2-7
D: TRBD1
size: NA
DNA: TGTGCCAGCAGTCTTCGGACTGACAGGGGCGAGCAGTACTTC
CDR3: CASSLRTDRGEQYF

V: TRBV25-1
J: TRBJ2-2
D: TRBD1
size: once
DNA: TGTGCCAGCAGTGTAGACAGGGGGCGTAACGGGGAGCTGTTTTTT
CDR3: CASSVDRGRNGELFF

V: TRBV11-2
J: TRBJ1-4
D: TRBD1
size: NA
DNA: TGTGCCAGCAGCTTACCTCCCCGGGACAGATTTTATAATGAAAAACTGTTTTTT
CDR3: CASSLPPRDRFYNEKLFF

V: TRBV30
J: TRBJ2-7
D: TRBD1
size: NA
DNA: TGTGCCTGGAGTGCCGGACAGGGGGCCATGTACTTC
CDR3: CAWSAGQGAMYF

V: TRBV6-5
J: TRBJ2-2
D: NA
size: NA
DNA: TGTGCCAGCAGTTACTCCTCATGGAGCACCGGGGAGCTGTTTTTT
CDR3: CASSYSSWSTGELFF

V: TRBV27
J: TRBJ1-6
D: NA
size: NA
DNA: TGTGCCAGCAGTTTAGTTATCAATTCACCCCTCCACTTT
CDR3: CASSLVINSPLHF

V: TRBV19
J: TRBJ1-2
D: TRBD1
size: NA
DNA: TGTGCCAGTAGTATTGGGGACAGGGGTAACTATGGCTACACCTTC
CDR3: CASSIGDRGNYGYTF

V: TRBV6-1
J: TRBJ2-7
D: TRBD1
size: NA
DNA: TGTGCCAGCAGGGGACAGCGAGAGCAGTACTTC
CDR3: CASRGQREQYF

V: TRBV5-8
J: TRBJ1-4
D: TRBD1
size: NA
DNA: TGTGCCAGCAGCTTGGACAGGGGAGGAGGTGAAAAACTGTTTTTT
CDR3: CASSLDRGGGEKLFF

V: TRBV4-2
J: TRBJ2-3
D: NA
size: NA
DNA: TGTGCCAGCAGCCAAGATCAAAAACAGTATTTT
CDR3: CASSQDQKQYF

V: TRBV6-5
J: TRBJ2-7
D: NA
size: NA
DNA: TGTGCCAGCAGTTACGGACAGTACCTTACCGAGCAGTACTTC
CDR3: CASSYGQYLTEQYF

V: TRBV6-6
J: TRBJ1-2
D: NA
size: NA
DNA: TGTGCCAGCAGTCAGGGAGGCTACACCTTC
CDR3: CASSQGGYTF

V: TRBV7-2
J: TRBJ2-3
D: TRBD2
size: NA
DNA: TGTGCCAGCAGCTTAGGGACTAGCGTAGATACGCAGTATTTT
CDR3: CASSLGTSVDTQYF

V: TRBV19
J: TRBJ2-1
D: NA
size: NA
DNA: TGTGCCAGTCGGCAGGGGACATCCAATGAGCAGTTCTTC
CDR3: CASRQGTSNEQFF

V: TRBV2
J: TRBJ1-5
D: NA
size: NA
DNA: TGTGCCAGCATTCTCCGGGAGGGAGGCAATCAGCCCCAGCATTTT
CDR3: CASILREGGNQPQHF

V: TRBV6-6
J: TRBJ1-1
D: NA
size: NA
DNA: TGTGCCAGCAGTCTCGACAGTCTCACTGAAGCTTTCTTT
CDR3: CASSLDSLTEAFF

V: TRBV4-1
J: TRBJ2-7
D: NA
size: NA
DNA: TGCGCCAGCAGCCCCGGTTACGAGCAGTACTTC
CDR3: CASSPGYEQYF

V: TRBV19
J: TRBJ1-1
D: TRBD1
size: few
DNA: TGTGCCAGTAGGTTGACAGGGAAGGACACTGAAGCTTTCTTT
CDR3: CASRLTGKDTEAFF

V: TRBV4-3
J: TRBJ2-1
D: TRBD2
size: NA
DNA: TGCGCCAGCAGCCAAGTCTCTAGCGGATACAATGAGCAGTTCTTC
CDR3: CASSQVSSGYNEQFF

V: TRBV11-2
J: TRBJ1-2
D: NA
size: NA
DNA: TGTGCCAGCAGCTTTGCAGGGCAAAACTATGGCTACACCTTC
CDR3: CASSFAGQNYGYTF

V: TRBV25-1
J: TRBJ1-1
D: TRBD1
size: NA
DNA: TGTGCCAGCACGCGGACAGGAGAAGCTTTCTTT
CDR3: CASTRTGEAFF

V: TRBV7-2
J: TRBJ2-4
D: TRBD2
size: NA
DNA: TGTGCCAGCAGCCTGGTGGGGGGGGGTGACATTCAGTACTTC
CDR3: CASSLVGGGDIQYF

V: TRBV6-5
J: TRBJ1-2
D: NA
size: NA
DNA: TGTGCCAGCAGAACAGGGTTTGGCTATGGCTACACCTTC
CDR3: CASRTGFGYGYTF

V: TRBV21-1
J: TRBJ2-7
D: NA
size: NA
DNA: TGTGCCAGCAGCAAAGCGCTCAGGGATAGGTCCTACGAGCAGTACTTC
CDR3: CASSKALRDRSYEQYF

V: TRBV19
J: TRBJ2-7
D: TRBD1
size: NA
DNA: TGTGCCAGTAGACAACAGGGGGCAAATTCCTACGAGCAGTACTTC
CDR3: CASRQQGANSYEQYF